This T cell receptor beta chain was obtained from a study of control samples from healthy donors and cancer patients. V was trimmed by 4 bases and J by 7 bases, leaving 11 bases between them. This CDR3 spans 12 amino acids. Per the germline V gene, CDR1 is SGHNT and CDR2 is YENEEA. Profiled with immunoSEQ multiplex PCR; TCRdb holds only in-frame clones, not every one. The sample yields 75,000 to 100,000 clones, around nine tenths seen once. The genes are TRBV11-3 and TRBJ2-7, with a weak D call TRBD2 (6 bases). The sequenced material came from blood. This receptor was taken from a man aged 30 to 39 in good health. CDR3 nucleotide sequence: TGTGCCAGCAGCTCCGGGGGTCAGGAGCAGTACTTC. Translation: CASSSGGQEQYF.